These T cell receptor beta chains were read from a single sample in a study of T cell repertoires in cytomegalovirus infection. TCRdb called the reads again in MiXCR, with one record for every CDR3 protein. The sample lists 250,000 to 300,000 distinct CDR3 sequences; roughly a fifth were seen once. These receptors lack a known antigen. The sample here was cultured PBMCs, taken from culture after CMV antigen stimulation. The origin of the receptors is a human donor in good health (CMV status not recorded). Some clones in this sample may be carry-over from other donors' samples. Each CDR3 is given without its conserved first and last residue. A D gene is named only where the DNA matches it firmly.

CDR3	V	D	J
ASSYPDSLGTQY	TRBV6-2/TRBV6-3	.	TRBJ2-5
ASSFFVLAGFNEQF	TRBV5-6	TRBD2	TRBJ2-1
ASSYQTSRNEQF	TRBV6-5	.	TRBJ2-1
ASSPLRQGDSGNTIY	TRBV18	.	TRBJ1-3
ASSVSGNSYNEQF	TRBV7-2	.	TRBJ2-1
ASSQGGAGQPQH	TRBV3-1	.	TRBJ1-5
AISRRQGYGYT	TRBV10-3	.	TRBJ1-2
ASSDWEGDGYT	TRBV7-2	.	TRBJ1-2
ASSSQGWGANYGYT	TRBV7-9	.	TRBJ1-2
ASSLFLGGSKDIQY	TRBV5-1	TRBD2	TRBJ2-4
ASSVATGLGEAF	TRBV9	.	TRBJ1-1
ASSLRGTSPNEQF	TRBV11-2	.	TRBJ2-1
ASSLGRLNTEAF	TRBV6-5	.	TRBJ1-1
ASSRQGSTEAF	TRBV12-3/TRBV12-4	TRBD1	TRBJ1-1
ASTLLSRRAGAYNEQF	TRBV27	.	TRBJ2-1
ASSLGPGLAGNSGANVLT	TRBV4-1	TRBD2	TRBJ2-6
SAREVVAGTSYNEQF	TRBV20-1	TRBD2	TRBJ2-1
ASSYSEGAANEQF	TRBV6-2/TRBV6-3	.	TRBJ2-1
ASTLQVNQPQH	TRBV28	.	TRBJ1-5
ASKHSGEYNEQF	TRBV12-3/TRBV12-4	TRBD2	TRBJ2-1
ASSDRAKNIQY	TRBV25-1	.	TRBJ2-4
ASTGTSGRLGDEQY	TRBV2	TRBD2	TRBJ2-7
ASSQEPQQYYEQY	TRBV4-1	.	TRBJ2-7
ASSLSNSGNNEQF	TRBV7-3	TRBD2	TRBJ2-1
AISLWSGGTGELF	TRBV10-3	TRBD2	TRBJ2-2
ASSLIFGTGTDTQY	TRBV27	.	TRBJ2-3
SAFTGPQETQY	TRBV20-1	.	TRBJ2-5
ASTSGQGNTGELF	TRBV7-2	TRBD1	TRBJ2-2
ASSGEDRPDTQY	TRBV2	TRBD1	TRBJ2-3
SAAGFENTEAF	TRBV20-1	.	TRBJ1-1
SAPGQGWLNTEAF	TRBV20-1	TRBD1	TRBJ1-1
ASSLGYRDRGTEAF	TRBV11-2	TRBD1	TRBJ1-1
ASRPYYEQY	TRBV2	.	TRBJ2-7
ASSLVSLRDTLNNEQF	TRBV7-9	.	TRBJ2-1
ASLDRVVNQAF	TRBV19	TRBD1	TRBJ1-1
ASSRLAGGLGNEQF	TRBV7-9	TRBD2	TRBJ2-1
ASRGGVGELF	TRBV2	TRBD2	TRBJ2-2
ASSIEGGEQF	TRBV19	.	TRBJ2-1
ASSYAGLAGAGDTQY	TRBV6-2/TRBV6-3	TRBD2	TRBJ2-3
ASSPGRGKSYEQY	TRBV7-9	.	TRBJ2-7
ASSLDRGYNEQF	TRBV7-2	TRBD1	TRBJ2-1
ASSLGLALYNEQF	TRBV12-3/TRBV12-4	.	TRBJ2-1
ASSLYPLGQPTALF	TRBV12-3/TRBV12-4	.	TRBJ1-4
ASSQESPGIRPGELF	TRBV4-3	.	TRBJ2-2
ASGTGQGGNTIY	TRBV12-5	TRBD1	TRBJ1-3
ASSRTSGSADTQY	TRBV7-2	TRBD2	TRBJ2-3
ASSPGTSGIKQY	TRBV7-2	TRBD2	TRBJ2-3
ATSDGQGGTYNEQF	TRBV24-1	TRBD1	TRBJ2-1
SASSGLDAETQY	TRBV20-1	TRBD2	TRBJ2-5
SARDGSLPFESTDTQY	TRBV20-1	.	TRBJ2-3
ASSPDRDDEQF	TRBV5-1	TRBD1	TRBJ2-1
ATSSETAFKYTGELF	TRBV24-1	.	TRBJ2-2
ASSLGLAGPTGELF	TRBV7-2	TRBD2	TRBJ2-2